This entry features one T cell receptor beta chain sequence. This sample is part of a study of blood T cell repertoires in COVID-19. The overall study: From T cells, B-cell-depleted T cells, or PBMCs came the material, which was cDNA or gDNA.

The CDR3 sequence is 15 residues long. The V gene's germline CDR1 is LNHDA and CDR2 SQIVND (reference sequence). V gave up 6 bases and J gave up 3 bases; unmatched junction bases: 10. The method was immunoSEQ multiplex PCR; TCRdb's version includes in-frame clones alone and lacks a portion of them. In the table there are tens of thousands of clones, approximately 77% of which are singletons. Sequences were obtained from peripheral blood. The chain links TRBV19 to TRBJ2-7; 8 nucleotides agree with TRBD1. The receptor was isolated from a woman aged 70-85 years with acute or convalescent COVID-19. The CDR3 sequence is CASSRSPGQGYEQYF. The DNA of the CDR3 is TGTGCCAGTAGCAGGAGCCCTGGACAGGGCTACGAGCAGTACTTC.